A single sample gave rise to the 18 T cell receptor beta chains below, sequenced in a study of regulatory T cells in long-lasting Graves disease. Time point specified: newly diagnosed GD, antithyroid drugs for less than 3 months. Researchers made the TCR library from RNA that was extracted from PBMCs. HTBI primers from iRepertoire and Arm-PCR of CDR3 regions yielded the TCR beta libraries. TCRdb re-called the multiplex PCR reads with MiXCR, one entry per CDR3 protein. The table includes about 470,000 distinct CDR3 sequences, 15% detected once. The sample was also reused in another study, on T cells in Graves' hyperthyroidism and ophthalmopathy.

The source material was peripheral blood mononuclear cells (PBMCs), sampled at new diagnosis, from a patient treated with antithyroid drugs. The receptors derive from a woman aged 25-40 years with Graves disease.

This clonotype showed up many times. The chain recombines TRBV29-1 with TRBJ2-1, with 7 bases identical to TRBD2. Germline loops: CDR1 SQVTM, CDR2 ANQGSEA. The CDR3 contains 15 residues. Unmatched junction bases numbered 3, after V lost 0 bases and J lost 1 base. The CDR3 sequence: CSVEEGTISYNEQFF. The CDR3 nucleotides read TGCAGCGTTGAAGAAGGGACTATTTCCTACAATGAGCAGTTCTTC.

In its sample, this clonotype was seen a few times. The rearrangement joins TRBV20-1 to TRBJ1-4; 7 bases are a match to TRBD1. The trim removed 1 base at V and 6 bases at J, leaving 2 bases unmatched. The CDR3 totals 13 residues. The germline V gene encodes CDR1 DFQATT and CDR2 SNEGSKA (reference sequence). The CDR3 sequence: CSARVRGYEKLFF. CDR3 DNA sequence: TGCAGTGCTAGAGTCAGGGGGTATGAAAAACTGTTTTTT.

This clonotype came up many times. V gene TRBV29-1 combines with J gene TRBJ2-1; 7 bases agree with TRBD2. This CDR3 region has 14 residues. V trimming: 5 bases; J trimming: 2 bases; junction bases outside the gene matches: 6. From germline, CDR1 is SQVTM and CDR2 ANQGSEA. The CDR3 DNA reads TGCAGCGTTTCAAGCGGGACTACCTACAATGAGCAGTTCTTC. Translating gives CSVSSGTTYNEQFF.

This clonotype appeared a few times. The genes are TRBV30 and TRBJ1-1, with a possible D match to TRBD1 (5 bases). The V gene's germline CDR1 is GTSNPN and CDR2 SVGIG (reference sequence). This CDR3 spans 14 amino acids. Trimming left V 4 bases short and J 3 bases short, with 15 bases between. The CDR3: CAWNMAGPHTEAFF. The CDR3 region has the DNA TGTGCCTGGAATATGGCAGGGCCTCACACTGAAGCTTTCTTT.

This clonotype was detected ten times or more. The CDR3 sequence: CASSRRTGVSPEYNEQFF. CDR3 nucleotides: TGTGCCAGCAGTCGTCGGACAGGGGTATCCCCGGAGTACAATGAGCAGTTCTTC. The rearrangement joins TRBV6-1 to TRBJ2-1; 9 positions match TRBD1. With 5 bases clipped from V and 4 bases from J, the junction kept 15 bases outside the gene matches. The germline gives CDR1 MNHNS, CDR2 SASEGT. The CDR3 spans 18 residues.

This clonotype was picked up many times. J is TRBJ2-3 and V is TRBV7-8, with D perhaps TRBD1 (6 bases). The germline V gene has CDR1 SGHVS and CDR2 FQNEAQ. The V end lost 2 bases, the J end lost 1 base, and 10 bases lay between the germline ends. The CDR3 has 15 residues. CDR3 nucleotide sequence: TGTGCCAGCAGCTTAACGGGACACCGCACAGATACGCAGTATTTT. Its translation: CASSLTGHRTDTQYF.

This chain joins TRBV7-8 and TRBJ2-7; 8 bases line up with TRBD2. The CDR3 extends over 18 amino acids. CDR1 is SGHVS and CDR2 is FQNEAQ in the germline V gene. Losses at the gene ends were 2 bases for V and 0 bases for J; bases not matched to a gene: 12. Here the CDR3 DNA reads TGTGCCAGCAGCTTATCCCAGAATCGGCGGGAGGTCTCCTACGAGCAGTACTTC. Its protein is CASSLSQNRREVSYEQYF.

This clonotype was observed once. V and J are TRBV4-2 and TRBJ2-5, with D uncertain. Germline CDR1 is LGHNA and CDR2 is YNFKEQ. Trimming left V 2 bases short and J 1 base short, with 11 bases between. CDR3 length: 15 amino acids. The CDR3 loop is CASSQRNRAQETQYF. The DNA of the CDR3 is TGTGCCAGCAGCCAACGTAACAGAGCCCAAGAGACCCAGTACTTC.

This sequence joins TRBV10-3 and TRBJ1-6, with D unclear. CDR1 and CDR2 (germline): ENHRY, SYGVKD. V lost 8 bases and J 0 bases, leaving 17 bases between the germline ends. The CDR3 contains 17 residues. Here the CDR3 DNA reads TGTGCCATCTCTTGGGGAACTTTGAGCTCCTATAATTCACCCCTCCACTTT. The encoded protein is CAISWGTLSSYNSPLHF.

This clonotype was seen ten or more times. The junction differs from germline at one of its ends, possibly a read error. The gene calls are TRBV5-4 and TRBJ2-1; D call uncertain. The CDR3 has 10 residues. CDR1 and CDR2 (germline): SGHNT, YYREEE (reference sequence). The CDR3 loop reads CASSGTHEVF. The CDR3, as DNA: TGTGCCAGCAGCGGTACCCACGAGGTCTTC.

In this sample, this clonotype turned up many times. The gene calls are TRBV6-1 and TRBJ2-1; 11 bases line up with TRBD2. This CDR3 is 13 amino acids long. Trimming took 7 bases from V and 6 from J; bases not matched to a gene: 2. Germline V CDR1 and CDR2: MNHNS, SASEGT. The CDR3 is CASNSGRANEQFF. As DNA, the CDR3 is TGTGCCAGCAATAGCGGGAGGGCCAATGAGCAGTTCTTC.

This clonotype was detected ten times or more. The rearrangement uses TRBV28 and TRBJ2-2; D tentatively reads TRBD1 or TRBD2 (5 bases each). Trimming left V 6 bases short and J 5 bases short, with 19 bases between. The CDR3 extends over 16 amino acids. Germline CDR1 is MDHEN and CDR2 is SYDVKM. In DNA, the CDR3 is TGTGCCAGCAGCCACTTTAGGGAGTGGGGGACCGGGGAGCTGTTTTTT. This codes for CASSHFREWGTGELFF.

This clonotype showed up many times. The J gene is TRBJ2-5, the V gene TRBV2; 11 bases line up with TRBD1. The J segment lost 5 bases and the V segment lost 7 bases, leaving 9 bases of the junction unmatched. Germline CDR1 SNHLY, CDR2 FYNNEI. The CDR3 is 15 residues long. CDR3 loop: CASITRDRGVETQYF. Here the CDR3 DNA reads TGTGCCAGCATCACCCGGGACAGGGGGGTTGAGACCCAGTACTTC. The entire variable domain, with the rest obtained from reference TRBV2 and TRBJ2-5, is as follows: EPEVTQTPSHQVTQMGQEVILRCVPISNHLYFYWYRQILGQKVEFLVSFYNNEISEKSEIFDDQFSVERPDGSNFTLKIRSTKLEDSAMYFCASITRDRGVETQYFGPGTRLLVL.

This clonotype was found many times. The V gene is TRBV20-1, the J gene TRBJ1-6; D unresolved. From germline, CDR1 is DFQATT and CDR2 SNEGSKA (reference sequence). The CDR3 contains 13 residues. The germline V and J ends were trimmed by 5 bases and 7 bases, with 12 bases remaining between them. As DNA, the CDR3 is TGCAGTGCTCTATTCGGAGGAAATTCACCCCTCCACTTT. Protein product: CSALFGGNSPLHF.

Turning to this clonotype: A read error may produce the germline difference seen at one junction end. The chain employs TRBV5-5 and TRBJ2-2; 8 bases align to TRBD1. The CDR3 is 14 amino acids. Germline-derived CDR1 and CDR2 are SGHKS and YYEKEE (reference sequence). In nucleotides, the CDR3 is TGCGCCAGCAGCCACGAACAGGGGGATCGGGAGCTGTTTTTT. This gives the protein CASSHEQGDRELFF.

This clonotype has a count of ten or more. V gene TRBV7-9 combines with J gene TRBJ1-1; 7 nucleotides line up with TRBD1. V gave up 8 bases and J gave up 3 bases; unmatched junction bases: 6. The CDR3 covers 13 residues. The germline V gene has CDR1 SEHNR and CDR2 FQNEAQ (reference sequence). The CDR3: CASQTGLDTEAFF. The CDR3 DNA reads as TGTGCCAGCCAGACAGGGCTTGACACTGAAGCTTTCTTT.

This clonotype was detected many times. The chain employs TRBV12-3 or TRBV12-4 and TRBJ2-3, with 7 bases lining up with TRBD2. The CDR3 runs 15 residues. V lost 6 bases and J lost 3; bases outside the gene matches: 9. The CDR3 nucleotides are TGTGCCAGCAGCCAAGGACTAGGGAGGACAGATACGCAGTATTTT. This gives the protein CASSQGLGRTDTQYF.

This chain uses TRBV24-1 with TRBJ2-7, with 11 bases matching TRBD2. The junction had 4 bases not matched to a gene; V was cut back by 1 base and J by 6 bases. The CDR3 is made up of 15 amino acids. Germline-derived CDR1 and CDR2 are KGHDR and SFDVKD. The CDR3 sequence is CATSDFTSGSTEQYF. DNA of the CDR3: TGTGCCACCAGTGATTTCACTAGCGGGAGTACCGAGCAGTACTTC.